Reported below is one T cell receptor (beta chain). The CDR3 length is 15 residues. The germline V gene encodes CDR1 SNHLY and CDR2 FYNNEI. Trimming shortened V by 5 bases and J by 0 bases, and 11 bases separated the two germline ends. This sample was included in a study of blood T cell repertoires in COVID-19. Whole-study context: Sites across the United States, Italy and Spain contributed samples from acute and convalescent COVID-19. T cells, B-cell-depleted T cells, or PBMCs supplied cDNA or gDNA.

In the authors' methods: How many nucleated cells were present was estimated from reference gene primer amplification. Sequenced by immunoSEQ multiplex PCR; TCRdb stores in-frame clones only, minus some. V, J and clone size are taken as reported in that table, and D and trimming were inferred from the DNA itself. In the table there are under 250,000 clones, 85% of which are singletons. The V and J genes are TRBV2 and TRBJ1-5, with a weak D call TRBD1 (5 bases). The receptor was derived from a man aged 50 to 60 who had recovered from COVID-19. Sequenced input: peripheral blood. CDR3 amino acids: CASSPGGYSNQPQHF. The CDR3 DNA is TGTGCCAGCAGTCCGGGGGGGTATAGCAATCAGCCCCAGCATTTT.